These 5 T cell receptor beta chains were sequenced from one sample in a study of naive and memory T cell subsets. Two oligonucleotides, mixed equimolar, formed the beta constant-region primer covering TRBC1 and TRBC2. Using its own MiXCR run on the UMI-ligation and nested PCR reads, TCRdb lists one record per CDR3 protein. The data contain some 100,000 distinct CDR3 sequences, roughly 7% of them singletons. Sequenced material: central memory CD4+ T cells from blood. These receptors all come from a human donor in good health.

The rearrangement joins TRBV7-2 to TRBJ1-6; a weak D match, TRBD1 (5 bases). The CDR3 length is 16 residues. Trimming cost V 4 bases and J 10 bases, with 20 bases left between them. Germline V gives CDR1 SGHTA, CDR2 FQGNSA. The CDR3 region has the DNA TGTGCCAGCAGCTCCGATGCGGGGGTAGTAAGCTCACCCCTCCACTTT. Translating it yields CASSSDAGVVSSPLHF.

This clonotype was detected many times. The V gene is TRBV7-2, the J gene TRBJ1-2, with D perhaps matching TRBD1 (6 bases). V was shortened by 5 bases and J by 4 bases, with 17 bases between the two germline ends. CDR1 is SGHTA and CDR2 is FQGNSA in the germline V gene. The CDR3 runs to 15 residues. CDR3 in amino acids: CASSLTSDRSYGYTF. CDR3 DNA: TGTGCCAGCAGCCTAACATCCGACAGGAGCTATGGCTACACCTTC.

The sample holds many counts of this clonotype. The chain carries TRBV7-3 and TRBJ2-7; no clear D. This CDR3 has 16 amino acids. Between the trimmed V and J ends, which lost 1 base and 9 bases, there was a span of 22 bases. Germline-derived CDR1 and CDR2 are SGHTA and FQGTGA. In DNA, the CDR3 is TGTGCCAGCAGCTTAAATGGTGGCAGGTCCTCTACGGGGCAGTACTTC. Amino acids: CASSLNGGRSSTGQYF.

This clonotype came up many times. The J gene is TRBJ2-3, the V gene TRBV7-2; D may be TRBD1 (5 bases). The V and J ends lost 2 bases and 0 bases respectively, with 12 bases between them. Germline loops: CDR1 SGHTA, CDR2 FQGNSA. CDR3 size: 16 residues. The CDR3 reads CASSLIDRLSTDTQYF. CDR3 bases: TGTGCCAGCAGCTTAATCGACAGACTTAGCACAGATACGCAGTATTTT.

Regarding this clonotype: One end of the junction does not line up with germline, which may come from a read error. CDR3 DNA: TGTGCCAGCAGCGGGACAGGTACGCAGTATTTT. Translated, it gives CASSGTGTQYF. The rearrangement uses TRBV12-3 or TRBV12-4 and TRBJ2-3; 8 bases map to TRBD1. The CDR3 is made up of 11 amino acids.